Each of the 11 T cell receptor beta chains below was sequenced from the same sample in a study of blood T cell repertoires in COVID-19. The repertoire was sequenced with immunoSEQ multiplex PCR; TCRdb's copy has only in-frame clones and lacks some. The sample includes approximately 270,000 clones, about 90% of them seen just once. Sequences were obtained from PBMCs or T cells enriched from blood (not recorded which). The receptor set was obtained from a woman aged 55-69 years who had recovered from COVID-19.

This clone was seen more than once but under ten times. V is TRBV18 and J is TRBJ1-1; D is possibly TRBD1 (5 bases). The CDR3 runs 16 residues. Germline lookup yields CDR1 KGHSH and CDR2 LQKENI. Trimming took off 4 bases at V and 0 bases at J, with 15 bases between the two ends. CDR3 region: CASSRNGGDMNTEAFF. The CDR3 DNA sequence: TGTGCCAGCTCACGGAACGGAGGGGATATGAACACTGAAGCTTTCTTT.

The chain combines TRBV27 with TRBJ1-2; 9 bases fit TRBD1. Germline CDR1 reads MNHEY; CDR2 reads SMNVEV (reference sequence). V lost 5 bases, J lost 4 bases, and 8 bases stayed unmatched. This CDR3 contains 15 residues. CDR3 in amino acids: CASSPTGGASYGYTF. The DNA for the CDR3 is TGTGCCAGCAGTCCAACAGGGGGCGCTTCCTATGGCTACACCTTC.

This clone was found once. The V and J genes are TRBV10-1 and TRBJ1-1, with D maybe TRBD1 (6 bases). Trimming left V 8 bases short and J 10 bases short, with 17 bases between. Germline lookup yields CDR1 WNHNN and CDR2 SYGVQD (reference sequence). This CDR3 spans 12 amino acids. CDR3 coding DNA: TGCGCCAGCGGACATACAGGGAGAGGAGCTTTCTTT. This gives the protein CASGHTGRGAFF.

The chain combines TRBV11-2 with TRBJ2-2; D is possibly TRBD2 (6 bases). In germline, CDR1 is SGHAT, CDR2 FQNNGV. This CDR3 spans 16 amino acids. The germline V and J ends were trimmed by 5 bases and 6 bases, with 19 bases remaining between them. The CDR3 sequence: CASSMTRRVPAGELFF. The DNA of the CDR3 is TGTGCCAGCAGCATGACTAGGAGGGTTCCCGCCGGGGAGCTGTTTTTT.

This clone was recorded only once. CDR3 in amino acids: CASSLTSGVPTSTQYF. As DNA, the CDR3 is TGTGCCAGCAGCCTCACCAGCGGGGTCCCCACGAGTACGCAGTATTTT. V and J are TRBV11-2 and TRBJ2-3, with 7 bases matching TRBD2. This CDR3 comprises 16 residues. Unmatched junction bases numbered 16, after V lost 5 bases and J lost 8 bases. Germline assignment: CDR1 SGHAT and CDR2 FQNNGV.

The rearrangement uses TRBV11-3 and TRBJ2-1; no reliable D call. From germline, CDR1 is SGHNT and CDR2 YENEEA. Trimming cost V 8 bases and J 7 bases, with 12 bases left between them. This CDR3 comprises 12 residues. This chain's CDR3 is CASRDQENEQFF. CDR3 DNA sequence: TGTGCCAGCCGAGATCAGGAAAATGAGCAGTTCTTC.

The chain recombines TRBV6-2 or TRBV6-3 with TRBJ2-7; D is uncertain. V lost 0 bases and J lost 2, with 8 bases in between. The CDR3 runs 14 residues. CDR1 is MNHEY and CDR2 is SVGEGT in the germline V gene. As DNA, the CDR3 is TGTGCCAGCAGTTACTCCGGCGGAACCTACGAGCAGTACTTC. Amino acid sequence: CASSYSGGTYEQYF.

The chain combines TRBV5-1 with TRBJ1-1, with 7 positions matching TRBD1. The V segment lost 5 bases and the J segment 1 base; nucleotides outside the gene matches: 2. CDR1 and CDR2 from the germline V gene are SGHRS and YFSETQ. There are 13 residues in the CDR3. The CDR3 DNA sequence: TGCGCCAGCAGGAGGACAGGGAACACTGAAGCTTTCTTT. Translated: CASRRTGNTEAFF.

V gene TRBV11-3 combines with J gene TRBJ1-1; no firm D call. CDR3 length: 12 amino acids. V lost 0 bases and J lost 10, with 9 bases in between. The germline gives CDR1 SGHNT, CDR2 YENEEA. The CDR3 coding sequence is TGTGCCAGCAGCTTAGATCTCGGTGCAGCTTTCTTT. The encoded protein is CASSLDLGAAFF.

The J gene is TRBJ1-2, the V gene TRBV5-4; D gene ambiguous. Germline V gene data show CDR1 as SGHNT and CDR2 as YYREEE (reference sequence). The CDR3 sequence is 12 residues long. V lost 4 bases and J lost 7, with 11 bases in between. Here the CDR3 reads CASSRPGSGYTF. DNA for the CDR3: TGTGCCAGCAGCCGGCCGGGTAGTGGCTACACCTTC.

This clone was seen more than once but under ten times. The genes are TRBV10-3 and TRBJ1-2; 7 bases match TRBD1. In germline, CDR1 is ENHRY, CDR2 SYGVKD. The V segment lost 10 bases and the J segment 8 bases; nucleotides outside the gene matches: 16. The CDR3 runs 14 residues. The CDR3 loop reads CATRNTTGVQGYTF. CDR3 nucleotide sequence: TGTGCCACAAGGAACACCACAGGGGTCCAAGGCTACACCTTC.